This T cell receptor (beta chain) was sequenced in a study of graft-versus-host responses after intestinal transplantation. Study-wide results and caveats: Levels of circulating GvH clones at their peak were associated with early post-transplant HvG declines.

Remarks on this clone: Its specificity is not known.

TCRdb's table, derived via immunoSEQ multiplex PCR, lists solely in-frame clones and lacks some. The sample yields over 100,000 clones, just over 90% seen once. The germline V gene has CDR1 SEHNR and CDR2 FQNEAQ (reference sequence). This CDR3 is built from 16 residues. V lost 6 bases, J lost 8 bases, and 16 bases stayed unmatched. This specimen was unstimulated CD4+ T cells sorted from spleen or lymph node cells, taken before transplant. This sequence was found in a human donor who was the organ donor for an intestinal transplant. The chain employs TRBV7-9 and TRBJ2-3; 8 bases align to TRBD2. The CDR3 nucleotides read TGTGCCAGCAGTCCTCCGGGACTAGGCCAGAGGGGTACGCAGTATTTT. It is translated as CASSPPGLGQRGTQYF.